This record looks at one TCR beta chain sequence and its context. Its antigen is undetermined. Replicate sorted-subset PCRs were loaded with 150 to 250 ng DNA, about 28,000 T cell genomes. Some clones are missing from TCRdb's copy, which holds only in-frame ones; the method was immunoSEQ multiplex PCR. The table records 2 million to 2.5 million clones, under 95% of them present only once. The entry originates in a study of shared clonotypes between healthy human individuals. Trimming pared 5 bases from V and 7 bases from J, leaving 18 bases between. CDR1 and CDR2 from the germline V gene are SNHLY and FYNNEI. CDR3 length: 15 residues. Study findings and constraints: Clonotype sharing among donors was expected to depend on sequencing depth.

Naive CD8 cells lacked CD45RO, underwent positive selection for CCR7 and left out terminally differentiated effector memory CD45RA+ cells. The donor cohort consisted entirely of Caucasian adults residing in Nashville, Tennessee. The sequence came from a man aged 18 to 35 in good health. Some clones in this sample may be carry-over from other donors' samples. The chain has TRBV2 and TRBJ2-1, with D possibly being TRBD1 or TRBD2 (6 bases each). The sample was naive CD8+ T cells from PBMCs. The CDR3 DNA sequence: TGTGCCAGCAGTCCCTTGGGGGCCGGAGGGAATGAGCAGTTCTTC. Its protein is CASSPLGAGGNEQFF.